This T cell receptor beta chain originates from a study of blood T cell repertoires in COVID-19. About the study: PBMCs, B-cell-depleted T cells, or T cells were the source of the cDNA or gDNA that made up the material.

Seattle cases were enrolled at active infection and followed longitudinally. Authors' analysis steps: Quantification of nucleated cells was approximated via reference gene primer amplification. Some clones are missing from TCRdb's copy, which holds only in-frame ones; the method was immunoSEQ multiplex PCR. V and J calls and clone size follow that table, whereas D and trimming were derived from the DNA. The table includes about 250,000 clones, around 82% detected once. The germline gives CDR1 GTSNPN, CDR2 SVGIG (reference sequence). The V and J ends lost 1 base and 0 bases respectively, with 10 bases between them. There are 15 residues in the CDR3.

The chain couples TRBV30 to TRBJ1-5, with no clear D. This clonotype was obtained from a human donor with COVID-19, enrolled during active disease. The donor label of this sample is uncertain. Sequenced input: peripheral blood. In nucleotides, the CDR3 is TGTGCCTGGAGTGGGAGCTTCAATAGCAATCAGCCCCAGCATTTT. It encodes CAWSGSFNSNQPQHF.